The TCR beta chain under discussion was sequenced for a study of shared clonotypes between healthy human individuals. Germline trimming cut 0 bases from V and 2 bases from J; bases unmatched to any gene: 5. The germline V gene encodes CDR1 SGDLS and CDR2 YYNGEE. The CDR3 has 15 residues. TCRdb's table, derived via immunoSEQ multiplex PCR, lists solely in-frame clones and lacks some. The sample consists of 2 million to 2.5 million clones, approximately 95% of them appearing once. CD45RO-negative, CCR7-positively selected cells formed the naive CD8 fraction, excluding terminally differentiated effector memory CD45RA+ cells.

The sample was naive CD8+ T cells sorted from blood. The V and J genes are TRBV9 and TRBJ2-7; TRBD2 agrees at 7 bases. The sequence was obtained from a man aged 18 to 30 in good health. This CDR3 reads CASSVGASGPYEQYF. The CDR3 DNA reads TGTGCCAGCAGCGTAGGGGCTAGCGGTCCCTACGAGCAGTACTTC.